What follows are 15 T cell receptor beta chains derived from one specimen sequenced in a study of T cell repertoires in cytomegalovirus infection. These TCRs' antigens remain unknown. TCRdb redid the calling of the reads with MiXCR, one entry per CDR3 protein. The table shows roughly 920,000 distinct CDR3 sequences, with roughly 30% occurring only once. The sample was cultured CD8+ T cells from PBMCs, taken from culture after CMV antigen stimulation. These receptors were obtained from a human donor in good health (CMV status not recorded). Some clones in this sample may be carry-over from other donors' samples.

The chain has TRBV5-1 and TRBJ2-7, with 9 bases aligning to TRBD2. The ends lost 3 bases at V and 2 bases at J; junction bases unmatched: 3. This CDR3 spans 14 amino acids. Germline lookup yields CDR1 SGHRS and CDR2 YFSETQ. CDR3 region: CASSSSGDPYEQYF. In DNA form, the CDR3 reads TGCGCCAGCAGCTCTAGCGGGGACCCCTACGAGCAGTACTTC.

The V and J genes are TRBV6-6 and TRBJ2-1; 8 bases fit TRBD2. This CDR3 spans 15 amino acids. The V gene end was trimmed by 9 bases and the J gene end by 6 bases; junction bases not matched to a gene: 13. Looked up from germline, CDR1 is MNHNY and CDR2 is SVGAGI (reference sequence). This CDR3 reads CASSPATGTSNEQFF. The CDR3, as DNA: TGTGCCAGTAGCCCCGCGACCGGGACTAGCAATGAGCAGTTCTTC.

The chain recombines TRBV4-3 with TRBJ1-1, with 7 bases identical to TRBD1. This CDR3 is built from 15 residues. The germline V gene encodes CDR1 LGHNA and CDR2 YSLEER. The junction had 3 bases not matched to a gene; V was cut back by 2 bases and J by 0 bases. CDR3 sequence: CASSQYRGVNTEAFF. Written as DNA, the CDR3 is TGCGCCAGCAGCCAATACAGGGGTGTGAACACTGAAGCTTTCTTT.

The V gene is TRBV6-5, the J gene TRBJ2-2, with 7 bases that match TRBD2. CDR3 size: 16 residues. V trimming: 0 bases; J trimming: 3 bases; junction bases outside the gene matches: 4. Germline CDR1 MNHEY, CDR2 SVGAGI. The CDR3 here is CASSYSSGDDTGELFF. The CDR3 nucleotides are TGTGCCAGCAGTTACTCGAGCGGGGACGACACCGGGGAGCTGTTTTTT.

This clonotype has more than one count but fewer than ten. The gene calls are TRBV4-2 and TRBJ2-3, with 10 bases lining up with TRBD2. The CDR3 runs 16 residues. Germline CDR1 reads LGHNA; CDR2 reads YNFKEQ. With V trimmed by 5 bases and J by 3 bases, 8 bases remained unmatched. CDR3 nucleotides: TGTGCCAGCAGCAACCTAGGTAGCGGGGGGACAGATACGCAGTATTTT. This translates into CASSNLGSGGTDTQYF.

This clonotype was counted only a few times. The V and J genes are TRBV4-1 and TRBJ2-7, with D perhaps TRBD1 or TRBD2 (5 bases each). The length of the CDR3 is 14 residues. The germline V gene encodes CDR1 MGHRA and CDR2 YSYEKL. Trimming stripped 7 bases from V and 6 bases from J, with 19 bases between. The DNA of the CDR3 is TGCGCCAGCAAGCCAGGGATAGCGTCTATCGAGCAGTACGTC. Translating gives CASKPGIASIEQYV.

In regard to this clonotype: Germline and junction disagree at one end, which may indicate a read error. V gene TRBV7-9 combines with J gene TRBJ2-1; D is possibly TRBD2 (6 bases). The CDR3 spans 12 residues. CDR1 is SEHNR and CDR2 is FQNEAQ in the germline V gene (reference sequence). In DNA, the CDR3 is TGTGTCAGCAGCTTAGCGGAAAATGAGCAGTTCTTC. This sequence encodes CVSSLAENEQFF.

The gene calls are TRBV29-1 and TRBJ1-5; D is uncertain. V was shortened by 2 bases and J by 0 bases, with 8 bases between the two germline ends. The CDR3 extends over 14 amino acids. CDR1 is SQVTM, CDR2 ANQGSEA, per germline. The DNA for the CDR3 is TGCAGCGTTGAAACGGCAAATAGCAATCAGCCCCAGCATTTT. Translation: CSVETANSNQPQHF. Looking up the rest from reference TRBV29-1 and TRBJ1-5 gives the full variable domain: SAVISQKPSRDICQRGTSLTIQCQVDSQVTMMFWYRQQPGQSLTLIATANQGSEATYESGFVIDKFPISRPNLTFSTLTVSNMSPEDSSIYLCSVETANSNQPQHFGDGTRLSIL.

This clonotype has more than one count but fewer than ten. The rearrangement joins TRBV18 to TRBJ2-1, with D possibly TRBD2 on 6 matching bases. Germline V lookup: CDR1 KGHSH, CDR2 LQKENI. Trimming removed 3 bases at V and 10 bases at J, with 16 bases between. The CDR3 runs 14 residues. The CDR3 is CASSPAGFLVEQFF. CDR3 coding DNA: TGTGCCAGCTCACCGGCGGGGTTCTTAGTCGAGCAGTTCTTC.

The chain employs TRBV19 and TRBJ2-1; D assignment may be TRBD1 or TRBD2 (6 bases each). The CDR3 has 16 residues. Germline CDR1 LNHDA, CDR2 SQIVND (reference sequence). Trimming left V 2 bases short and J 3 bases short, with 14 bases between. In nucleotides, the CDR3 is TGTGCCAGTAGTATACACGGGGGCCCCCTCTACAATGAGCAGTTCTTC. Encoded protein: CASSIHGGPLYNEQFF.

This clonotype appeared a few times. The chain couples TRBV5-1 to TRBJ2-1; 8 bases map to TRBD2. Germline CDR1 and CDR2: SGHRS and YFSETQ. With V trimmed by 0 bases and J by 5 bases, 7 bases remained unmatched. The CDR3 runs to 16 residues. The CDR3 is CASSLAGLAVDNEQFF. The CDR3 nucleotides are TGCGCCAGCAGCTTGGCCGGACTAGCCGTGGACAATGAGCAGTTCTTC.

This clonotype was counted a few times. The chain employs TRBV25-1 and TRBJ2-3; 10 bases map to TRBD2. The junction had 3 bases not matched to a gene; V was cut back by 4 bases and J by 2 bases. The CDR3 runs to 15 residues. CDR1 and CDR2 (germline): MGHDK, SYGVNS. The CDR3 here is CASSGAGGYTDTQYF. CDR3 DNA: TGTGCCAGCAGTGGAGCGGGGGGGTACACAGATACGCAGTATTTT. Using reference TRBV25-1 and TRBJ2-3 for the parts outside the CDR3, the full variable domain is EADIYQTPRYLVIGTGKKITLECSQTMGHDKMYWYQQDPGMELHLIHYSYGVNSTEKGDLSSESTVSRIRTEHFPLTLESARPSHTSQYLCASSGAGGYTDTQYFGPGTRLTVL.

J is TRBJ2-3 and V is TRBV4-3; no definite D call. Germline values: CDR1 LGHNA, CDR2 YSLEER. The V end lost 1 base, the J end lost 6 bases, and 11 bases lay between the germline ends. The CDR3 extends over 14 amino acids. For the CDR3, the DNA is TGCGCCAGCAGCCAAGCAGGCAGCCAGGATACGCAGTATTTT. This gives the protein CASSQAGSQDTQYF.

This clonotype was found many times. The chain has TRBV7-9 and TRBJ2-7; D is unclear. Germline values: CDR1 SEHNR, CDR2 FQNEAQ (reference sequence). CDR3 length: 12 amino acids. Trimming cost V 5 bases and J 6 bases, with 11 bases left between them. The CDR3 DNA follows: TGTGCCAGCAGCCCCAATAACGGCGAGCAGTACTTC. It codes for CASSPNNGEQYF.

In this sample, this clonotype turned up many times. The chain uses TRBV7-9 and TRBJ2-5, with D hard to call. The germline CDR1 and CDR2 sequences are SEHNR and FQNEAQ (reference sequence). The CDR3 has 14 amino acids. V lost 0 bases, J lost 3 bases, and 8 bases lay in between. The DNA for the CDR3 is TGTGCCAGCAGCTTAGCGGCAGCAGAAGAGACCCAGTACTTC. Translated, it gives CASSLAAAEETQYF.